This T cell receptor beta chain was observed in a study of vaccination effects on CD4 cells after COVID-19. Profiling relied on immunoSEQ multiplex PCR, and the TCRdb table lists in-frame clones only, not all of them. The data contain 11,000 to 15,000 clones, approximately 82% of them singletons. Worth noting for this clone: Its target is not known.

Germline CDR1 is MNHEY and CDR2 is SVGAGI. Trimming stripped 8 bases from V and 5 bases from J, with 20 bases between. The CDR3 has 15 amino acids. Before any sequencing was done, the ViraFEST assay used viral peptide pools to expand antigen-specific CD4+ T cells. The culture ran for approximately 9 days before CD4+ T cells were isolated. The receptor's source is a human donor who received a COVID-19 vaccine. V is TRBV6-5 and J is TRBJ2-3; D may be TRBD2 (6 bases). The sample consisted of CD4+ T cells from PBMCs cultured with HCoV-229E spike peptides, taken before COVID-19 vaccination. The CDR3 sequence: CASSKVKEGGDTQYF. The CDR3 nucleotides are TGTGCCAGCTCGAAGGTGAAGGAGGGCGGAGATACGCAGTATTTT.